These T cell receptor beta chains were read from a single sample in a study of blood T cell repertoires in COVID-19. Sequencing was performed with immunoSEQ multiplex PCR; in TCRdb, only in-frame clones are kept and a portion is missing. The sample has a few hundred thousand clones; more than 75% are singletons. Material: PBMCs or T cells enriched from blood (not recorded which). These receptors all come from a woman between 50 and 59 years old who had been exposed to COVID-19. Each CDR3 is given with its conserved first and last residue. The D gene is left open where the match is weak. Some rows mark clone size as missing; the rest say once, few, many or name a class of expanded clone.

abundance,d_gene,v_gene,j_gene,CDR3aa,CDR3nt
.,.,TRBV15,TRBJ1-1,CATSRDRGWDTEAFF,TGTGCCACCAGCAGAGATCGGGGATGGGACACTGAAGCTTTCTTT
.,.,TRBV2,TRBJ1-5,CAAGQGSPWDSNQPQHF,TGTGCCGCCGGCCAGGGTTCTCCTTGGGATAGCAATCAGCCCCAGCATTTT
.,TRBD2,TRBV11-2,TRBJ2-7,CASSLELAGIYEQYF,TGTGCCAGCAGCTTAGAACTAGCGGGAATCTACGAGCAGTACTTC
.,.,TRBV7-8,TRBJ1-2,CASSLGGDYGYTF,TGTGCCAGCAGCCTCGGCGGGGACTATGGCTACACCTTC
.,TRBD2,TRBV2,TRBJ2-2,CASTSMGGTGELFF,TGTGCCAGCACCTCGATGGGGGGGACCGGGGAGCTGTTTTTT
few,TRBD2,TRBV2,TRBJ2-5,CASSDHGGTPLAGSQETQYF,TGTGCCAGCAGTGATCATGGAGGTACTCCGCTAGCGGGGAGCCAAGAGACCCAGTACTTC
.,.,TRBV2,TRBJ1-1,CASSGKRQQMNTEAFF,TGTGCCAGCAGTGGGAAGAGACAGCAGATGAACACTGAAGCTTTCTTT
.,.,TRBV7-2,TRBJ2-7,CASSLQAASEQYF,TGTGCCAGCAGCCTTCAGGCCGCGAGCGAGCAGTACTTC
once,.,TRBV11-2,TRBJ2-1,CASSPERTAYNEQFF,TGTGCCAGCAGCCCAGAGAGGACAGCTTACAATGAGCAGTTCTTC
.,TRBD1,TRBV5-1,TRBJ2-5,CASSLGQGNRETQYF,TGCGCCAGCAGCTTGGGACAGGGGAATCGCGAGACCCAGTACTTC
once,TRBD1,TRBV19,TRBJ1-6,CASKGTASPLHF,TGTGCCAGTAAGGGGACAGCTTCACCCCTCCACTTT
once,.,TRBV2,TRBJ2-3,CASIRQGSFTDTQYF,TGTGCCAGCATACGGCAGGGCAGTTTCACAGATACGCAGTATTTT
.,.,TRBV5-6,TRBJ2-7,CASSLITSEQYF,TGTGCCAGCAGCTTGATAACAAGCGAGCAGTACTTC
.,.,TRBV5-6,TRBJ1-3,CASSLSAGNTIYF,TGTGCCAGCAGCTTGTCCGCCGGTAACACCATATATTTT
.,.,TRBV13,TRBJ2-2,CASSLEMGAKNTGELFF,TGTGCCAGCAGCTTAGAAATGGGGGCGAAGAACACCGGGGAGCTGTTTTTT
few,.,TRBV7-9,TRBJ2-2,CASSLLSGTGELFF,TGTGCCAGCAGTTTATTATCGGGGACCGGGGAGCTGTTTTTT
.,.,TRBV10-3,TRBJ1-2,CASKTGVNYGYTF,TGTGCCAGCAAGACAGGTGTGAACTATGGCTACACCTTC
.,TRBD1,TRBV28,TRBJ1-1,CASSLSYRGTEAFF,TGTGCCAGCAGTTTGTCGTACAGGGGCACTGAAGCTTTCTTT
.,.,TRBV5-4,TRBJ2-2,CASSPGHLTNTGELFF,TGTGCCAGCAGCCCGGGACACCTGACTAACACCGGGGAGCTGTTTTTT
.,.,TRBV7-9,TRBJ2-1,CASSLAFQGGGVNEQFF,TGTGCCAGCAGCTTAGCCTTCCAGGGAGGTGGCGTCAATGAGCAGTTCTTC
.,TRBD1,TRBV3-1/TRBV3-2,TRBJ1-2,CASSLGTAYGYTF,TGTGCCAGCAGCCTCGGGACAGCCTATGGCTACACCTTC
.,.,TRBV3-1/TRBV3-2,TRBJ2-3,CASSPRALTDTQYF,TGTGCCAGCAGCCCCCGCGCCCTCACAGATACGCAGTATTTT
.,.,TRBV12-5,TRBJ1-2,CASGLKMGGSNTF,TGTGCTAGTGGTTTGAAGATGGGAGGGAGCAACACCTTC
.,.,TRBV3-1/TRBV3-2,TRBJ1-6,CASSHDYSPLHF,TGTGCCAGCAGCCATGACTATTCACCCCTCCACTTT
.,.,TRBV11-2,TRBJ2-1,CASTRGAPPGEQFF,TGTGCCAGCACCCGGGGGGCCCCCCCGGGGGAGCAGTTCTTC
few,.,TRBV9,TRBJ2-2,CASSEGQLAYTGELFF,TGTGCCAGCAGCGAAGGACAGTTAGCTTACACCGGGGAGCTGTTTTTT
once,TRBD1,TRBV19,TRBJ1-2,CASSTPTGGFYGYTF,TGTGCCAGTAGTACTCCGACAGGGGGTTTTTATGGCTACACCTTC
.,TRBD1,TRBV11-2,TRBJ2-7,CASSLVRGQSYEQYF,TGTGCCAGCAGCTTAGTAAGGGGACAGTCCTACGAGCAGTACTTC
once,.,TRBV5-6,TRBJ2-2,CASSLVAGNIGELFF,TGTGCCAGCAGCTTGGTGGCAGGGAATATCGGGGAGCTGTTTTTT
.,.,TRBV2,TRBJ1-2,CASSARLQGGNGYTF,TGTGCCAGCAGTGCACGCCTCCAGGGTGGGAATGGCTACACCTTC
.,TRBD1,TRBV11-2,TRBJ2-7,CASQGAYEQYF,TGTGCCAGTCAGGGGGCCTACGAGCAGTACTTC
.,.,TRBV7-9,TRBJ2-5,CASSRSPGQETQYF,TGTGCCAGCAGCCGTAGTCCAGGGCAGGAGACCCAGTACTTC
.,.,TRBV28,TRBJ2-7,CASSLSSSYEQYF,TGTGCCAGCAGTTTGTCCAGCTCCTACGAGCAGTACTTC
.,.,TRBV19,TRBJ1-1,CASSTTRGYTEAFF,TGTGCCAGTAGTACCACCAGGGGTTACACTGAAGCTTTCTTT
.,.,TRBV29-1,TRBJ1-1,CSVGQKWAAFF,TGCAGCGTTGGACAGAAATGGGCAGCTTTCTTT
.,.,TRBV24-1,TRBJ2-1,CATSKGWGHEQFF,TGTGCCACCAGTAAGGGGTGGGGGCATGAGCAGTTCTTC
.,.,TRBV19,TRBJ2-1,CASSIGAGARNEQFF,TGTGCCAGTAGTATTGGGGCAGGGGCGCGAAATGAGCAGTTCTTC
.,.,TRBV6-5,TRBJ1-1,CASSPRTRDTEAFF,TGTGCCAGCAGTCCTCGAACGAGGGACACTGAAGCTTTCTTT
.,TRBD1,TRBV9,TRBJ1-6,CASSVGTGSSYNSPLHF,TGTGCCAGCAGCGTAGGGACAGGGAGCTCCTATAATTCACCCCTCCACTTT
.,TRBD1,TRBV27,TRBJ1-2,CASSLSRLDRAGYTF,TGTGCCAGCAGTTTATCAAGATTGGACAGGGCAGGCTACACCTTC
.,TRBD2,TRBV5-1,TRBJ2-3,CASSLVTSGGATDTQYF,TGCGCCAGCAGCTTGGTGACTAGCGGGGGGGCGACAGATACGCAGTATTTT
once,.,TRBV28,TRBJ1-2,CASTLERSSLGYTF,TGTGCCAGCACCCTGGAGAGATCGTCCCTTGGCTACACCTTC
.,TRBD1,TRBV10-2,TRBJ1-1,CASSDDLRGYTEAFF,TGCGCCAGCAGTGACGACCTCAGGGGGTACACTGAAGCTTTCTTT
.,TRBD1,TRBV5-1,TRBJ2-7,CASSWGTGSYEQYF,TGCGCCAGCAGCTGGGGGACAGGGTCATACGAGCAGTACTTC
.,.,TRBV5-8,TRBJ1-1,CASSFMANTEAFF,TGTGCCAGCAGCTTTATGGCGAACACTGAAGCTTTCTTT
.,.,TRBV30,TRBJ1-1,CAWSSGYYTEAFF,TGTGCCTGGAGTTCAGGATATTACACTGAAGCTTTCTTT
.,TRBD2,TRBV5-6,TRBJ2-1,CASRLGLAGGNEQFF,TGTGCCAGCAGACTAGGACTAGCGGGCGGCAATGAGCAGTTCTTC
.,.,TRBV29-1,TRBJ1-5,CSVGGVNQPQHF,TGCAGCGTCGGGGGGGTGAATCAGCCCCAGCATTTT
.,TRBD2,TRBV10-2,TRBJ2-1,CASTVSGQKGGEQFF,TGCGCCAGCACCGTCAGCGGGCAGAAGGGAGGGGAGCAGTTCTTC
.,.,TRBV21-1,TRBJ1-4,CASRYPGWNEKLFF,TGTGCCAGCAGGTACCCAGGGTGGAATGAAAAACTGTTTTTT
.,.,TRBV12-1,TRBJ2-7,CASSTDRGNEQYF,TGTGCCAGCAGCACCGACAGGGGGAACGAGCAGTACTTC
.,TRBD1,TRBV18,TRBJ1-2,CASSQGQGYVDGYTF,TGTGCCAGCTCACAGGGACAGGGGTATGTGGATGGCTACACCTTC
.,.,TRBV5-1,TRBJ1-6,CASKRDTSSYNSPLHF,TGCGCCAGCAAGAGGGACACGAGCTCCTATAATTCACCCCTCCACTTT